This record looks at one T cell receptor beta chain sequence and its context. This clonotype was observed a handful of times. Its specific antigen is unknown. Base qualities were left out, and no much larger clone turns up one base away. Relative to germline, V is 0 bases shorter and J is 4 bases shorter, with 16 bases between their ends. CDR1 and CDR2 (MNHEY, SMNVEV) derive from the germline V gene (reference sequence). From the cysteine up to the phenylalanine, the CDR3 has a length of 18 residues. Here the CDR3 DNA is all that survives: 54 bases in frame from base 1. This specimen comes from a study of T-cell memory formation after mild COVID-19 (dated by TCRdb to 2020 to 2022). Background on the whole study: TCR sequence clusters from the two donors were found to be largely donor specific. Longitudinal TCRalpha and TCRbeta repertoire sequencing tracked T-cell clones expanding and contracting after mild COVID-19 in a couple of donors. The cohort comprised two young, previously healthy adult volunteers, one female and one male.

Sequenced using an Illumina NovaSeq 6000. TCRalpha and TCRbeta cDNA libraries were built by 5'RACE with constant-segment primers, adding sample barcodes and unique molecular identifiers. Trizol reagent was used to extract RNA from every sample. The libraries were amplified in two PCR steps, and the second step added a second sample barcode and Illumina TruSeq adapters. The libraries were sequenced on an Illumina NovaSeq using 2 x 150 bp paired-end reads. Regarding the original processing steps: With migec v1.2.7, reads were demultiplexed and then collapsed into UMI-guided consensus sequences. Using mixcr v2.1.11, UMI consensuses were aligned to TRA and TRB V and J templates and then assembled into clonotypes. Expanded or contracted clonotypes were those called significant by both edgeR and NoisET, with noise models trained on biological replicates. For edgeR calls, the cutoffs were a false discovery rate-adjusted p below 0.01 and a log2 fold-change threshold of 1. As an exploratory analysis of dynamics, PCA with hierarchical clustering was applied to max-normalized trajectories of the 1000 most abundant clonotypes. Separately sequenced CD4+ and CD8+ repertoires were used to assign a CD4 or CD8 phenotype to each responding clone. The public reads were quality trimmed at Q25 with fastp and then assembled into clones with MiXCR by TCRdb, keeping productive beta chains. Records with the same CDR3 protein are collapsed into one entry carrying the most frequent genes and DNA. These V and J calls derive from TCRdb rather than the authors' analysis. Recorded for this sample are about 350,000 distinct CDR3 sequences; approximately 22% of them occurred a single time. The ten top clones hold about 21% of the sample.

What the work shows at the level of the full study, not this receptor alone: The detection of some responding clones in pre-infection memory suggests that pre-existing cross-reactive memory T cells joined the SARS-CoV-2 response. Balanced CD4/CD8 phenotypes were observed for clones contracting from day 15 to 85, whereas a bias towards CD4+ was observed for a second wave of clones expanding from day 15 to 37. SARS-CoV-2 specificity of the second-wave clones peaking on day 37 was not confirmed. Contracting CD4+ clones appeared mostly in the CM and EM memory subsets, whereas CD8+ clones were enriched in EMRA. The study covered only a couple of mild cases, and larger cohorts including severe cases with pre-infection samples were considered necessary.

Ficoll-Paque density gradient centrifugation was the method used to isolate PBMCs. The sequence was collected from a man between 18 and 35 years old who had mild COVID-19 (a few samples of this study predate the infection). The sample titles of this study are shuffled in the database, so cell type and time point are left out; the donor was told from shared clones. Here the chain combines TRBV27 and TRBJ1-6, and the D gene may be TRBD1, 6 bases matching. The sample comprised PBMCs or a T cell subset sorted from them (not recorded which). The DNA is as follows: TGTGCCAGCAGTTTATCGGGGGGCGGCCCGGATTATAATTCACCCCTCCACTTT. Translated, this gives CASSLSGGGPDYNSPLHF.